This is a list of T cell receptor beta chains from one sample in a study of cytomegalovirus exposure and HLA in healthy donors. TCRdb keeps only in-frame clones here, not all; method: immunoSEQ multiplex PCR. The profile shows about 160,000 clones, 75% of them singletons. The sample comprised PBMCs. The receptors here all came from a woman aged 45-60 years in good health and CMV-seropositive. Both conserved end residues are part of each CDR3. D genes are given only for firm matches. Rows give clone size only sometimes, using once, few, many, or a class for an expanded clone.

>TRBJ1-4|TRBV28|TRBD1|.
TGTGCCAGCACCCCCGGGACAGGGTGGAAAAAACTGTTTTTT
CASTPGTGWKKLFF
>TRBJ2-1|TRBV2|.|few
TGTGCCAGCAGTGAAGTAAGGGACATAAAGAGTGGGCAGTTCTTC
CASSEVRDIKSGQFF
>TRBJ1-2|TRBV30|TRBD1|.
TGTGCCTGGAGTGTAAAGGGACAGCACTATGGCTACACCTTC
CAWSVKGQHYGYTF
>TRBJ2-1|TRBV7-9|TRBD2|.
TGTGCCAGCAGCTTAGCTCTAGCGGGGGTTAGCCAGTTCTTC
CASSLALAGVSQFF
>TRBJ1-2|TRBV10-1|.|.
TGCGCCAGCAGCCCCGATAACTATGGCTACCCCTTC
CASSPDNYGYPF
>TRBJ2-5|TRBV2|.|.
TGTGCCAGCAATGAGGTGGGGGCGCAGGGAGAGACCCAGTACTTC
CASNEVGAQGETQYF
>TRBJ1-4|TRBV7-9|.|.
TGTTCCAGCAGCCCGGGAGTTGAAAAACTGTTTTTT
CSSSPGVEKLFF
>TRBJ1-1|TRBV7-9|TRBD1|.
TGTGCCAGCAGCACAGGGACAGGGAACACTGAAGCTTTCTTT
CASSTGTGNTEAFF
>TRBJ2-5|TRBV11-1|TRBD2|.
TGTGCCAGCAGTACCGGGACTAGTAAAGAGACCCAGTACTTC
CASSTGTSKETQYF
>TRBJ2-2|TRBV6-5|.|.
TGTGCCAGCAAATTGGGGGGGCTTGGCACCGGGGAGCTGTTTTTT
CASKLGGLGTGELFF
>TRBJ1-5|TRBV5-6|TRBD1|few
TGTGCCAGCAGCTTAACCGGGACAGGGGCCCCGCGGCCCCAGCATTTT
CASSLTGTGAPRPQHF
>TRBJ1-2|TRBV5-5|TRBD1|.
TGTGCCAGCAGCGACGGACAGGGCCTAGCTAACTATGGCTACACCTTC
CASSDGQGLANYGYTF
>TRBJ2-3|TRBV7-3|.|.
TGTGCCAGCAGCCTGGGGCGTTTAGATACGCAGTATTTT
CASSLGRLDTQYF
>TRBJ2-1|TRBV2|.|.
TGTGCCAGCAGTGACCCGGGGAATGAGCAGTTCTTC
CASSDPGNEQFF
>TRBJ1-1|TRBV27|.|few
TGTGCCAGCAGTGTCCGGGGGAGACCCCCCCCTGAAGCTTTCTTT
CASSVRGRPPPEAFF
>TRBJ1-2|TRBV5-4|.|.
TGTGCCAGCAGCTTGGGCCGGGGTAACTATGGCTACACCTTC
CASSLGRGNYGYTF